This is a list of T cell receptor beta chains from one sample in a study of shared clonotypes between healthy human individuals. This table comes from immunoSEQ multiplex PCR, and its TCRdb copy is limited to in-frame clones, with some not included. The sample carries about 980,000 clones, over 75% recorded once. The sequencing sample was made of memory CD4+ T cells sorted from blood. All receptors come from a man aged 18 to 30 in good health. The CDR3 runs from the conserved cysteine through the conserved F or W. The D gene is left open where the match is weak. Clone size is shown for a subset of rows, as once, few, many or a class of expanded clone.

>-|TRBV27|-|12|TRBJ2-1
CASSYAGADWFF
TGTGCCAGCAGTTACGCGGGGGCGGATTGGTTCTTC
>-|TRBV29-1|-|14|TRBJ2-6
CSVVPVTGANVLTF
TGCAGCGTTGTCCCTGTTACTGGGGCCAACGTCCTGACTTTC
>TRBD2|TRBV9|-|15|TRBJ2-1
CASSVDPGLYNEQFF
TGTGCCAGCAGCGTTGACCCGGGACTATACAATGAGCAGTTCTTC
>-|TRBV6-1|-|16|TRBJ1-6
CASREQGVGYNSPLHF
TGTGCCAGCAGGGAACAGGGCGTCGGGTATAATTCACCCCTCCACTTT
>-|TRBV5-1|once|13|TRBJ2-7
CASSKDVYYEQYF
TGCGCCAGCAGCAAAGACGTCTACTACGAGCAGTACTTC
>-|TRBV11-3|-|13|TRBJ2-2
CASSFDPFGELFF
TGTGCCAGCAGCTTTGACCCATTCGGGGAGCTGTTTTTT
>-|TRBV5-4|-|14|TRBJ1-5
CASSFDGSNQPQHF
TGTGCCAGCAGCTTTGATGGGAGCAATCAGCCCCAGCATTTT
>-|TRBV10-3|-|11|TRBJ2-1
CAISQGDEQFF
TGTGCCATCAGTCAAGGGGATGAGCAGTTCTTC
>-|TRBV5-1|once|15|TRBJ2-1
CASSLGAGAPSEQFF
TGCGCCAGCAGCTTGGGGGCAGGGGCCCCTAGTGAGCAGTTCTTC
>TRBD2|TRBV28|once|18|TRBJ2-3
CASSLGFAGGLGTDTQYF
TGTGCCAGCAGTTTGGGTTTCGCGGGGGGGCTCGGCACAGATACGCAGTATTTT
>TRBD1|TRBV28|-|11|TRBJ1-2
CATDRGQGYTF
TGTGCCACAGACAGGGGGCAAGGCTACACCTTC
>-|TRBV6-4|-|15|TRBJ2-1
CASSPTGASYNEQFF
TGTGCCAGCAGCCCAACAGGAGCCTCCTACAATGAGCAGTTCTTC
>TRBD1|TRBV7-9|-|14|TRBJ1-6
CASRPGQGNSPLHF
TGTGCCAGCAGGCCAGGACAGGGGAATTCACCCCTCCACTTT
>-|TRBV27|few|14|TRBJ1-5
CASSLQDSNQPQHF
TGTGCCAGCAGTTTGCAGGATAGCAATCAGCCCCAGCATTTT
>TRBD1|TRBV5-4|-|15|TRBJ2-5
CASSLGTGNQETQYF
TGTGCCAGCAGCTTGGGGACAGGGAACCAAGAGACCCAGTACTTC
>-|TRBV19|many|15|TRBJ1-6
CASSIGGPGNSPLHF
TGTGCCAGTAGTATAGGAGGACCCGGGAATTCACCCCTCCACTTT
>-|TRBV7-9|once|12|TRBJ2-3
CASRANTDTQYF
TGTGCCAGCAGGGCAAACACAGATACGCAGTATTTT
>-|TRBV7-9|many|16|TRBJ2-3
CASSFGGLLPTDTQYF
TGTGCCAGCAGCTTTGGGGGGCTATTGCCCACAGATACGCAGTATTTT
>-|TRBV4-2|-|13|TRBJ2-3
CASRGTSTDTQYF
TGTGCCAGCCGGGGAACTAGCACAGATACGCAGTATTTT
>-|TRBV7-3|-|13|TRBJ2-5
CASSLGGRETQYF
TGTGCCAGCAGCTTGGGGGGTCGGGAGACCCAGTACTTC
>TRBD2|TRBV4-2|-|16|TRBJ2-7
CASSQGPAGSSYEQYF
TGTGCCAGCAGCCAAGGGCCAGCGGGGAGCTCCTACGAGCAGTACTTC
>-|TRBV6-5|-|14|TRBJ1-1
CASSSPDLGTEAFF
TGTGCCAGCAGTTCCCCAGATCTGGGCACTGAAGCTTTCTTT
>TRBD1|TRBV30|many|15|TRBJ2-3
CAWVGQGAGADTQYF
TGTGCCTGGGTGGGACAGGGGGCGGGTGCAGATACGCAGTATTTT